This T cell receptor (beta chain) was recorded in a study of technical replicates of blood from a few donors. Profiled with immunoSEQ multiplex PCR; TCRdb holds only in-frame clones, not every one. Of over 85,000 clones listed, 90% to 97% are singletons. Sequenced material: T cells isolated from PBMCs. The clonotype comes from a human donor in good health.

Here the CDR3 DNA reads TGTGCCAGTAGCGGACAGCGAGGTGAAAAACTGTTTTTT. Protein product: CASSGQRGEKLFF. The genes are TRBV19 and TRBJ1-4, with D maybe TRBD1 (6 bases). The V gene's germline CDR1 is LNHDA and CDR2 SQIVND (reference sequence). With 6 bases removed from V and 7 bases from J, the gap between germline ends came to 12 bases. The CDR3 extends over 13 amino acids.